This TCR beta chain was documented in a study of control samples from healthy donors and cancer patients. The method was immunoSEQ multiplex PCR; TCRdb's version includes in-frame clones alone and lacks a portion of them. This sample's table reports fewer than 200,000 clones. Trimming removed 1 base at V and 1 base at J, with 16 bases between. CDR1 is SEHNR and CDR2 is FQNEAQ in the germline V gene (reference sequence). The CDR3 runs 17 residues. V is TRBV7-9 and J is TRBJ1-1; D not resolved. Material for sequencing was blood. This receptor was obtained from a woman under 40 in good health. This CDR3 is CASSLGGGRFSNTEAFF. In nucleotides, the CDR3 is TGTGCCAGCAGCTTAGGGGGAGGGCGATTTTCGAACACTGAAGCTTTCTTT.